This T cell receptor (beta chain) was identified during a study of post-analysis software for immune sequencing data. Trimming removed 4 bases at V and 1 base at J, with 13 bases between. CDR3 length equals 15 residues. Germline assignment: CDR1 SEHNR and CDR2 FQNEAQ (reference sequence). Every TCR beta cDNA library bore unique molecular identifiers. TCRdb re-derived calls from the PCR reads in MiXCR, one entry per CDR3 protein. This table has 700,000 to 900,000 distinct CDR3 sequences, more than 45% appearing once. Notes on the study in general: The five TRBV segments detected at higher frequency in patients than in controls included TRBV5-6, TRBV5-1 and TRBV20-1. Patients with multiple sclerosis recorded significantly lower normalized Chao1 diversity than controls, the study found. By F measure, strong co-clustering occurred among samples prepared in the same batch.

As to this clonotype: Its antigen remains unidentified.

Material: blood. The TCR originated in a girl aged 5 to 17 with multiple sclerosis. The V and J genes are TRBV7-9 and TRBJ1-1, with a tentative D call TRBD1 (5 bases). The CDR3 spells CASSWTPTGNTEAFF. The CDR3 region has the DNA TGTGCCAGCAGCTGGACACCGACGGGGAACACTGAAGCTTTCTTT.